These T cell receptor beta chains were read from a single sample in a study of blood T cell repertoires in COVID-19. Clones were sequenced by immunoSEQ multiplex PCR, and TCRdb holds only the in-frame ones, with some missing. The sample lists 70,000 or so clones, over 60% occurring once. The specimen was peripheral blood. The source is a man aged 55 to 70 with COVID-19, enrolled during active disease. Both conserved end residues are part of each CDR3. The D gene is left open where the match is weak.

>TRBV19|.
CASSIRDNNEQFF
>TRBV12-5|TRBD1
CASGPGTGYGTQYF
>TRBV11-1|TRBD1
CASSRDRGDTGELFF
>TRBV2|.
CASRRLSTDTQYF
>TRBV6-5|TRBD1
CATKAAGTGVGYTF
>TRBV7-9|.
CASSQGSGELFF
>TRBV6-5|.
CASRRNYGYTF
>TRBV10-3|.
CAITGGNTIYF
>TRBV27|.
CASSLEGLSPTDTQYF
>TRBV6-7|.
CASSPPQKTGRTEAFF
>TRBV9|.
CASSGTEENTQYF
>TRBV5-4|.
CASSSTGGNEKLFF
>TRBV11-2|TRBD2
CASSLGRGGYNEQFF
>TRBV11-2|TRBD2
CASSSAGGAGGSYEQYF
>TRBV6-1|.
CASSDPGHNTGELFF
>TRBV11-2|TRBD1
CASSFSGGSRGYTF
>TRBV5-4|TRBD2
CASSLSSGGPRETQYF
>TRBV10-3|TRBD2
CAISESGTSGSNEQFF
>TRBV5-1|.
CASSRDFETQYF
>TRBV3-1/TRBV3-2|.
CASSQANREISEQYF
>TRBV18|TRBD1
CASSPQGAGEQFF
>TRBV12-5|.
CASGLAGFTEAFF
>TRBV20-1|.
CSASSSAVTSTDTQYF
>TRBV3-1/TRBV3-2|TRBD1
CASSQGPGTGGKKQYF
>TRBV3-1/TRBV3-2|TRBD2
CASSQGLAGTEQYF
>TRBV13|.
CASSPRFTSGNTIYF
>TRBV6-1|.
CASSESYGELFF
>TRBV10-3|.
CAISESRRPEKLFF